The clone carrying this T cell receptor (beta chain) was found a few times. Its antigen is undetermined. Additional DNA sequences in this sample encode the identical CDR3. The record originates from a study of beta chain features in type 1 diabetes. Sequenced material consisted of expressed TCRB transcripts (all of the isolated RNA was reverse transcribed). This table comes from immunoSEQ multiplex PCR, and its TCRdb copy is limited to in-frame clones, with some not included. The sample records hundreds of thousands of clones, roughly an eighth being singletons. General study findings and limits: TCRB CDR3s were moderately but significantly shorter in Type 1 diabetes patients in all four CD4+ subsets.

With 4 bases clipped from V and 5 bases from J, the junction kept 0 bases outside the gene matches. The germline CDR1 and CDR2 sequences are GTSNPN and SVGIG (reference sequence). CDR3 length: 11 residues. The receptor was isolated from a man younger than 40 with type 1 diabetes. The genes are TRBV30 and TRBJ2-5, with 8 bases identical to TRBD2. The sample taken for sequencing was naive CD4+ T cells from blood. This chain's CDR3 is CAWTGGETQYF. The CDR3 DNA sequence: TGTGCCTGGACGGGAGGGGAGACCCAGTACTTC.